These 17 T cell receptor beta chains were sequenced from one sample in a study of blood T cell repertoires in COVID-19 (dated by TCRdb to about 2020). Libraries were made using the immunoSEQ multiplex PCR assay. TCRdb limited this immuneACCESS table to in-frame rearrangements with V and J called. A share of clones is missing; checked studies link under half to unresolved V genes, and the rest is unexplained. The sample profile shows 75,000 to 85,000 clones; about 90% of them were found once. 4.5% to 7% of the sample is held by the ten biggest clonotypes. What was sequenced was peripheral blood. The receptors were gathered from a man between 45 and 60 years old with active COVID-19.

This chain links TRBV6-4 with TRBJ2-1; 9 bases map to TRBD2. V shed 4 bases, J shed 9 bases, and the junction held 7 bases outside the gene matches. The CDR3 totals 14 residues. From germline, CDR1 is MRHNA and CDR2 SNTAGT. CDR3 residues: CASSGLAGSIEQFF. The CDR3 nucleotides read TGTGCCAGCAGTGGCCTAGCGGGATCGATTGAGCAGTTCTTC.

The chain links TRBV7-9 to TRBJ2-4; 11 nucleotides line up with TRBD1. From germline, CDR1 is SEHNR and CDR2 FQNEAQ (reference sequence). The CDR3 covers 13 residues. Trimming cost V 6 bases and J 13 bases; bases outside gene matches: 8. The CDR3 sequence is CASSSGTGGTQYF. CDR3 sequence (DNA): TGTGCCAGCAGTTCCGGGACAGGGGGTACCCAGTACTTC.

The chain combines TRBV5-1 with TRBJ1-1; D is unclear. Germline CDR1 and CDR2: SGHRS and YFSETQ. V was clipped by 5 bases and J by 1 base, with 9 bases between them. The CDR3 runs to 13 residues. In DNA, the CDR3 is TGCGCCAGCAGTCCCCCAGGGAACACTGAAGCTTTCTTT. Encoded protein: CASSPPGNTEAFF.

The chain couples TRBV5-4 to TRBJ2-6; D remains ambiguous. Germline V CDR1 and CDR2: SGHNT, YYREEE (reference sequence). The V end was cut by 0 bases, the J end by 0 bases, with 7 bases between. The CDR3 has 16 amino acids. DNA of the CDR3: TGTGCCAGCAGCTTGGGCGATAGCTCTGGGGCCAACGTCCTGACTTTC. Its translation: CASSLGDSSGANVLTF.

This chain connects TRBV9 to TRBJ2-1, with 7 bases lining up with TRBD2. Germline loops: CDR1 SGDLS, CDR2 YYNGEE. Germline trimming cut 3 bases from V and 1 base from J; bases unmatched to any gene: 4. The CDR3 is 15 amino acids. The CDR3 DNA reads TGTGCCAGCAGCGCCCCGGGGGGTTCCTACAATGAGCAGTTCTTC. Amino acids: CASSAPGGSYNEQFF.

The CDR3 sequence: CASSTSGASNQPQHF. Written as DNA, the CDR3 is TGTGCCAGCAGCACTTCAGGGGCCTCGAATCAGCCCCAGCATTTT. V and J are TRBV9 and TRBJ1-5, with a weak D call TRBD1 (6 bases). The CDR3 loop spans 15 amino acids. Germline V lookup: CDR1 SGDLS, CDR2 YYNGEE. The V gene lost 4 bases and the J gene lost 4 bases, with 15 bases spanning the gap.

V usage is TRBV4-2 and J usage is TRBJ2-1; 10 nucleotides agree with TRBD2. The V and J ends lost 0 bases and 4 bases, in that order; junction bases with no gene match: 3. CDR1 LGHNA and CDR2 YNFKEQ come from the germline V gene. CDR3 length: 16 residues. The CDR3 reads CASSQERTSGYNEQFF. The DNA of the CDR3 is TGTGCCAGCAGCCAAGAGCGGACTAGCGGATACAATGAGCAGTTCTTC.

The V call is TRBV2, the J call TRBJ2-2, with TRBD1 as a possible D gene (5 bases). This CDR3 has 13 amino acids. The germline V gene has CDR1 SNHLY and CDR2 FYNNEI. The V end was cut by 6 bases, the J end by 8 bases, with 13 bases between. CDR3 loop: CASRETTVGELFF. The CDR3 nucleotides read TGTGCCAGCAGGGAAACGACAGTTGGGGAGCTGTTTTTT.

The rearrangement uses TRBV18 and TRBJ2-7, with a possible D match to TRBD1 (5 bases). V lost 4 bases and J 6 bases, leaving 7 bases between the germline ends. Germline CDR1 KGHSH, CDR2 LQKENI. This CDR3 spans 11 amino acids. CDR3 DNA sequence: TGTGCCAGCTCACGGGGCAGCGAGCAGTACTTC. It specifies CASSRGSEQYF.

The chain links TRBV6-5 to TRBJ2-5; 8 bases are a match to TRBD1. CDR1 and CDR2 from the germline V gene are MNHEY and SVGAGI. The CDR3 loop spans 14 amino acids. Germline trimming cut 9 bases from V and 5 bases from J; bases unmatched to any gene: 11. Here the CDR3 reads CASSGTGPQETQYF. The CDR3 nucleotides read TGTGCCAGTTCCGGGACAGGACCTCAGGAGACCCAGTACTTC.

CDR3 amino acids: CASVSGGIAYNSPLHF. As DNA, the CDR3 is TGTGCCAGCGTGTCGGGAGGGATCGCCTATAATTCACCCCTCCACTTT. The rearrangement links TRBV28 to TRBJ1-6; D remains unclear. Germline CDR1 reads MDHEN; CDR2 reads SYDVKM. This CDR3 has 16 amino acids. V lost 8 bases and J lost 2, with 16 bases in between. The full variable domain, with the rest looked up from reference TRBV28 and TRBJ1-6, is DVKVTQSSRYLVKRTGEKVFLECVQDMDHENMFWYRQDPGLGLRLIYFSYDVKMKEKGDIPEGYSVSREKKERFSLILESASTNQTSMYLCASVSGGIAYNSPLHFGNGTRLTVT.

The chain couples TRBV27 to TRBJ1-1; D gene unclear. This CDR3 comprises 15 residues. The germline gives CDR1 MNHEY, CDR2 SMNVEV (reference sequence). V lost 4 bases to trimming and J lost 0 bases, with 12 bases between them. CDR3 coding DNA: TGTGCCAGCAGTTCCCTCCGGGATGTGAACACTGAAGCTTTCTTT. It encodes CASSSLRDVNTEAFF.

The gene calls are TRBV4-2 and TRBJ2-2, with 8 nucleotides matching TRBD2. The CDR3 length is 15 residues. Looked up from germline, CDR1 is LGHNA and CDR2 is YNFKEQ. V gave up 5 bases and J gave up 7 bases; unmatched junction bases: 9. In DNA form, the CDR3 reads TGTGCCAGCAGCTTTGAAGCGGGGGCGGGCGGGGAGCTGTTTTTT. Amino acid sequence: CASSFEAGAGGELFF.

The V and J genes are TRBV5-6 and TRBJ2-5; a possible D gene is TRBD2 (6 bases). The V gene's germline CDR1 is SGHDT and CDR2 YYEEEE. V was clipped by 4 bases and J by 2 bases, with 15 bases between them. The CDR3 has 15 residues. The CDR3 protein is CASSPPGLGQETQYF. The CDR3 bases are TGTGCCAGCAGCCCCCCGGGACTTGGGCAAGAGACCCAGTACTTC. The complete variable domain, with remaining parts taken from reference TRBV5-6 and TRBJ2-5, reads DAGVTQSPTHLIKTRGQQVTLRCSPKSGHDTVSWYQQALGQGPQFIFQYYEEEERQRGNFPDRFSGHQFPNYSSELNVNALLLGDSALYLCASSPPGLGQETQYFGPGTRLLVL.

The chain carries TRBV28 and TRBJ1-1; tentatively, D is TRBD1 (6 bases). This CDR3 has 13 amino acids. Germline V lookup: CDR1 MDHEN, CDR2 SYDVKM. Trimming stripped 8 bases from V and 0 bases from J, with 10 bases between. The CDR3 coding sequence is TGTGCCAGCTTGACAGGCTTGAACACTGAAGCTTTCTTT. This encodes CASLTGLNTEAFF.

The chain uses TRBV15 and TRBJ1-2; TRBD1 agrees at 9 bases. CDR1 is LNHNV, CDR2 YYDKDF, per germline (reference sequence). The CDR3 totals 15 residues. V was pared by 5 bases and J by 0 bases, with 4 bases of the junction left unmatched. The CDR3 sequence: CATSGTGLPNYGYTF. The CDR3 coding sequence is TGTGCCACCAGCGGGACAGGGCTTCCTAACTATGGCTACACCTTC.

This chain uses TRBV19 with TRBJ2-7; TRBD2 matches at 9 bases. Germline CDR1 and CDR2: LNHDA and SQIVND (reference sequence). The J segment lost 6 bases and the V segment lost 3 bases, leaving 12 bases of the junction unmatched. The CDR3 consists of 16 residues. This chain's CDR3 is CASSIFPAGGRSEQYF. Here the CDR3 DNA reads TGTGCCAGTAGTATCTTCCCGGCGGGGGGGAGAAGCGAGCAGTACTTC.